This T cell receptor (beta chain) was profiled in a study of blood T cell repertoires in COVID-19. Looking at the study overall: Donors in the United States, Italy and Spain gave samples during acute or convalescent COVID-19. The analysed material was cDNA or gDNA that came from T cells, B-cell-depleted T cells, or PBMCs.

Each participant's cohort was designated according to participant-reported clinical history. Method: immunoSEQ multiplex PCR; TCRdb's copy keeps in-frame clones and lacks some. The table includes roughly 180,000 clones, 75% to 90% detected once. The CDR3 consists of 15 residues. J lost 8 bases, V lost 3 bases, and 14 bases had no gene match. CDR1 and CDR2 (germline): GTSNPN, SVGIG (reference sequence). The receptor was isolated from a man aged 40-55 years who had recovered from COVID-19. The sample was PBMCs or T cells enriched from blood (not recorded which). The rearrangement uses TRBV30 and TRBJ1-2; 8 bases map to TRBD1. CDR3 nucleotides: TGTGCCTGGAGCCTCAGGGGGCGCGGTTCAGGGGGCTACACCTTC. Residues: CAWSLRGRGSGGYTF.